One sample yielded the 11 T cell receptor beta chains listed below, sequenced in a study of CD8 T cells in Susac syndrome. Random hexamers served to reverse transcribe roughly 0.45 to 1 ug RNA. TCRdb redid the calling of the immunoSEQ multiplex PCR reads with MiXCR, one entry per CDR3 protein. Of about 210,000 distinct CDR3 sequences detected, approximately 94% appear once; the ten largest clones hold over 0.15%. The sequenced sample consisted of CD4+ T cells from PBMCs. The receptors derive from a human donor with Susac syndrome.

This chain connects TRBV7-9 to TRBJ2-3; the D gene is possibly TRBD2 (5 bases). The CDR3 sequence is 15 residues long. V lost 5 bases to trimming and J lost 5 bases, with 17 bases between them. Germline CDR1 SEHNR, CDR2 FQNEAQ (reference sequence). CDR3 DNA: TGTGCCAGCAGCCCCCCCTTCCGGGCGGGAGATACGCAGTATTTT. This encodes CASSPPFRAGDTQYF. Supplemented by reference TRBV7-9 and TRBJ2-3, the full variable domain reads DTGVSQNPRHKITKRGQNVTFRCDPISEHNRLYWYRQTLGQGPEFLTYFQNEAQLEKSRLLSDRFSAERPKGSFSTLEIQRTEQGDSAMYLCASSPPFRAGDTQYFGPGTRLTVL.

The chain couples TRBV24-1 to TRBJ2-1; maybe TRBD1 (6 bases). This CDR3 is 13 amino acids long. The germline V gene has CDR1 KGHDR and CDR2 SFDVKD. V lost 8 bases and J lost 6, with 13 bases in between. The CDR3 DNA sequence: TGTGCCACCACCGGGGACAAGCCCAATGAGCAGTTCTTC. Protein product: CATTGDKPNEQFF.

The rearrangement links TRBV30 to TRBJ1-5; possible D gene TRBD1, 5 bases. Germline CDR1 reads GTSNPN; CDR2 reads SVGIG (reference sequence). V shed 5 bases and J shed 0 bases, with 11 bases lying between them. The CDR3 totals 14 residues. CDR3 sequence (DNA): TGTGCCTGGGCAAGGGGTTTTAGCAATCAGCCCCAGCATTTT. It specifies CAWARGFSNQPQHF.

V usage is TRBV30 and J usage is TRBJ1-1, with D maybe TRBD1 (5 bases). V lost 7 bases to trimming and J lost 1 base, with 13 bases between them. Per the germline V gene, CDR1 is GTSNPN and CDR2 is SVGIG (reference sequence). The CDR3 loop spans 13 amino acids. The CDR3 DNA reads TGTGCCTACTCCAGACAGCAGAACACTGAAGCTTTCTTT. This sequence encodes CAYSRQQNTEAFF.

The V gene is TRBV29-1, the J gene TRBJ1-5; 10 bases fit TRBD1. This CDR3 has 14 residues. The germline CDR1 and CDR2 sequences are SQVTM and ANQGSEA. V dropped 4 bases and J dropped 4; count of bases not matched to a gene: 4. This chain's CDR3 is CSVAGQGGNQPQHF. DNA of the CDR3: TGCAGCGTTGCCGGACAGGGGGGAAATCAGCCCCAGCATTTT.

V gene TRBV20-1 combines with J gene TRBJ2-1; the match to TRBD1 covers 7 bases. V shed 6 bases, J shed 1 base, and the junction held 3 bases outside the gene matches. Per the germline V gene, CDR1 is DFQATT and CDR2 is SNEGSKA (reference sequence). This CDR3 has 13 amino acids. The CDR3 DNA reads TGCAGTGCCGGACAGGTGTCCTACAATGAGCAGTTCTTC. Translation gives CSAGQVSYNEQFF.

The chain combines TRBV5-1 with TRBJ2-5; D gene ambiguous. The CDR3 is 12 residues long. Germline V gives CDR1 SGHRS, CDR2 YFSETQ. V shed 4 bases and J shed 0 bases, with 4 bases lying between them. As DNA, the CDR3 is TGCGCCAGCAGCCAGAACCAAGAGACCCAGTACTTC. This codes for CASSQNQETQYF.

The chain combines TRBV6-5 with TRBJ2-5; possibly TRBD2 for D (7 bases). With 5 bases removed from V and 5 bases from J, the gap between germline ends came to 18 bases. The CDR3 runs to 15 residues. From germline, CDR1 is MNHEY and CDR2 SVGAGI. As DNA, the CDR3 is TGTGCCAGCAGTCGCGAACTAGCGCAGGGGGAGACCCAGTACTTC. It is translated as CASSRELAQGETQYF.

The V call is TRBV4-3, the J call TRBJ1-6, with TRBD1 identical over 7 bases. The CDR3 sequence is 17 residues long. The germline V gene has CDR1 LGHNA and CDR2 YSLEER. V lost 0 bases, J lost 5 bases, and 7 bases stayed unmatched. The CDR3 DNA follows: TGCGCCAGCAGCCAAGATTGGCAGGGGGTGAATAATTCACCCCTCCACTTT. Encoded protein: CASSQDWQGVNNSPLHF.

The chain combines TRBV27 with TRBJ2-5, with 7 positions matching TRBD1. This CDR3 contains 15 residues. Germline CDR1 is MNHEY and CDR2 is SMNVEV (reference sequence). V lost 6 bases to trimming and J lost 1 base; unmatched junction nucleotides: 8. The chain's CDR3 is CASSSNRDSQETQYF. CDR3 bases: TGTGCCAGCAGCAGTAACCGGGACAGCCAAGAGACCCAGTACTTC.

CDR3: CASTSGSGGWEQYF. CDR3 in DNA: TGTGCCAGCACCTCCGGGTCGGGGGGATGGGAGCAGTACTTC. This chain uses TRBV7-9 with TRBJ2-7, with 7 bases aligning to TRBD2. This CDR3 has 14 residues. CDR1 is SEHNR and CDR2 is FQNEAQ in the germline V gene (reference sequence). Germline trimming cut 7 bases from V and 7 bases from J; bases unmatched to any gene: 13.